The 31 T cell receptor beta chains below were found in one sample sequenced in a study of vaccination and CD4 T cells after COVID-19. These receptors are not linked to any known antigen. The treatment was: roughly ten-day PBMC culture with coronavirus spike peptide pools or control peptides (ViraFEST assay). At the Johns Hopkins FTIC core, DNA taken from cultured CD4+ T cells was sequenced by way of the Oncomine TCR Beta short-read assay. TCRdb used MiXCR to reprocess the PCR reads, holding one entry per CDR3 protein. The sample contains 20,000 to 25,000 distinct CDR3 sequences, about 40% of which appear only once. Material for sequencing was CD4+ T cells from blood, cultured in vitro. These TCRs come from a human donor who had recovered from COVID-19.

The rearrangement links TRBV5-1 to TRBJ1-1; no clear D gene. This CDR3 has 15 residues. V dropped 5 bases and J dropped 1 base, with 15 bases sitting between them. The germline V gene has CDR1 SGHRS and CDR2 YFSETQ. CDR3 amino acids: CASSNFGVGNTEAFF. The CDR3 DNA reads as TGCGCCAGCAGTAATTTCGGGGTGGGGAACACTGAAGCTTTCTTT.

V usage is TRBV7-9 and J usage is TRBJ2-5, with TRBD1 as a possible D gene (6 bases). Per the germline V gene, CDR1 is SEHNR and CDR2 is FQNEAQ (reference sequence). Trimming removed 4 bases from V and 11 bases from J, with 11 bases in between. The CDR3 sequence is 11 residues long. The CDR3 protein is CASSSGQSQYF. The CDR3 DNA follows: TGTGCCAGCAGCTCCGGACAGAGTCAGTACTTC.

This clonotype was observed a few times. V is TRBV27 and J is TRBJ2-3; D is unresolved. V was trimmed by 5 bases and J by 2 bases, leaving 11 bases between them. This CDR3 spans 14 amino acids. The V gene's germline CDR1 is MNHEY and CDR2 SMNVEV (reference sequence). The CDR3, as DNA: TGTGCCAGCAGTACGGATCTTTACACAGATACGCAGTATTTT. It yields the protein CASSTDLYTDTQYF.

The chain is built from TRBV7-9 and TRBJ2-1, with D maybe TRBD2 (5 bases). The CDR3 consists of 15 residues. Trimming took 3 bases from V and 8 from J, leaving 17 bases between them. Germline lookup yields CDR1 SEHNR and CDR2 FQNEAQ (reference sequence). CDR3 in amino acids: CASSLKRQTGYEQFF. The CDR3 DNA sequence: TGTGCCAGCAGCTTGAAGCGGCAAACGGGGTATGAGCAGTTCTTC.

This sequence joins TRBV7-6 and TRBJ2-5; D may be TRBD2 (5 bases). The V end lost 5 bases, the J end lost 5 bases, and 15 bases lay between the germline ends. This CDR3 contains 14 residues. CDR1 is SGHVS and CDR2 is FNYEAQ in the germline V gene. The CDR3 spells CASSITGRRETQYF. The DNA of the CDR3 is TGTGCCAGCAGCATCACCGGACGGAGGGAGACCCAGTACTTC.

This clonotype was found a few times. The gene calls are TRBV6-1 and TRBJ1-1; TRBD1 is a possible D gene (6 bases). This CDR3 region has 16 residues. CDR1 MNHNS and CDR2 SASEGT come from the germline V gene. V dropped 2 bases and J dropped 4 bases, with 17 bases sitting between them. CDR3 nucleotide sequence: TGTGCCAGCAGTGAAATTGAGTGGGGGCGCGGCACTGAAGCTTTCTTT. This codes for CASSEIEWGRGTEAFF.

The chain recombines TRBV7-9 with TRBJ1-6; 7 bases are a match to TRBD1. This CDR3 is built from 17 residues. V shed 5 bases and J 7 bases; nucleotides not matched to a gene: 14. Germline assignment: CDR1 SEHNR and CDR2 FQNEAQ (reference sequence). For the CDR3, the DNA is TGTGCCAGCAGCCGAGGGGGGAGGGGGCCTTGGAATTCACCCCTCCACTTT. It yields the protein CASSRGGRGPWNSPLHF.

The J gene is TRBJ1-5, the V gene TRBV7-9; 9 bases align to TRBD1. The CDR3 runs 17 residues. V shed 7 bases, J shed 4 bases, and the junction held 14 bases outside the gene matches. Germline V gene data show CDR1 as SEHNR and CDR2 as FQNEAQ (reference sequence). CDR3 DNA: TGTGCCAGCACCTCCGGGGGACAGGGAGGTTTTAATCAGCCCCAGCATTTT. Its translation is CASTSGGQGGFNQPQHF. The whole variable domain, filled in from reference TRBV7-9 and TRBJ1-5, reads DTGVSQNPRHKITKRGQNVTFRCDPISEHNRLYWYRQTLGQGPEFLTYFQNEAQLEKSRLLSDRFSAERPKGSFSTLEIQRTEQGDSAMYLCASTSGGQGGFNQPQHFGDGTRLSIL.

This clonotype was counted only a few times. CDR3 in DNA: TGTGCCAGCAGGCAGGGAGGAGACTATGGCTACACCTTC. Amino acids: CASRQGGDYGYTF. J is TRBJ1-2 and V is TRBV6-1; D possibly corresponds to TRBD1 (5 bases). The V gene lost 6 bases and the J gene lost 3 bases, with 11 bases spanning the gap. Germline CDR1 MNHNS, CDR2 SASEGT. The CDR3 length is 13 residues.

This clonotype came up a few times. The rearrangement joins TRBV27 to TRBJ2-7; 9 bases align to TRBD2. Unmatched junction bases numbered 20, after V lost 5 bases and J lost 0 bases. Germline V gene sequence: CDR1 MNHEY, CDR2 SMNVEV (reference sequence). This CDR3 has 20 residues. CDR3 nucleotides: TGTGCCAGCAGTCCGCGCGCCGGTGGTCGACTAGCGGCTAGCTCCTACGAGCAGTACTTC. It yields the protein CASSPRAGGRLAASSYEQYF.

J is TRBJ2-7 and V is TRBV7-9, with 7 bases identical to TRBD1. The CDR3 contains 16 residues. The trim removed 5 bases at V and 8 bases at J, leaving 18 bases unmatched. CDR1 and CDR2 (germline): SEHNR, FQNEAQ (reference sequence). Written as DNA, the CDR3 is TGTGCCAGCAGCGGCCGTGGTAGGGGGCCCGCCTGGCAGCAGTACTTC. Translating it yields CASSGRGRGPAWQQYF. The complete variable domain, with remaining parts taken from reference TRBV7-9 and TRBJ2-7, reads DTGVSQNPRHKITKRGQNVTFRCDPISEHNRLYWYRQTLGQGPEFLTYFQNEAQLEKSRLLSDRFSAERPKGSFSTLEIQRTEQGDSAMYLCASSGRGRGPAWQQYFGPGTRLTVT.

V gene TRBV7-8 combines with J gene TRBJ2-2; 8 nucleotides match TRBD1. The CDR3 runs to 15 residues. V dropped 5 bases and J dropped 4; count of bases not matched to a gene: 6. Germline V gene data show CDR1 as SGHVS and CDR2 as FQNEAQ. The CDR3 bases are TGTGCCAGCAGCAGAGACAGGGGAGGCACCGGGGAGCTGTTTTTT. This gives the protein CASSRDRGGTGELFF.

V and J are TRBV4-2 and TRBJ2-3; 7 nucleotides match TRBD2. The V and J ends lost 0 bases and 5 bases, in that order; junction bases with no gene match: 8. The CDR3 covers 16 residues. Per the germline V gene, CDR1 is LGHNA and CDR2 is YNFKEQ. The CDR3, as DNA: TGTGCCAGCAGCCAAGAGAGTCTAGCGGTAGGAGATACGCAGTATTTT. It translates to CASSQESLAVGDTQYF.

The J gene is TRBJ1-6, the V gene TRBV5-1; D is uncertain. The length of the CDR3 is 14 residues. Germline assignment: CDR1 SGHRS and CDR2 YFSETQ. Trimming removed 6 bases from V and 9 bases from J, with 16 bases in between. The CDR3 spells CASTSGTIGSPLHF. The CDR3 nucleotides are TGCGCCAGCACCTCCGGTACGATCGGTTCACCCCTCCACTTT.

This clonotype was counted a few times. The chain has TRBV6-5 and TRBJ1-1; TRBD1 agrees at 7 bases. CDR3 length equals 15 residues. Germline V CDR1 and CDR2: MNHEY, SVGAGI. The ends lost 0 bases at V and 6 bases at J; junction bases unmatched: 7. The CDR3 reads CASSYSRGGLPEAFF. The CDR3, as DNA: TGTGCCAGCAGTTACTCGAGAGGGGGCCTCCCTGAAGCTTTCTTT.

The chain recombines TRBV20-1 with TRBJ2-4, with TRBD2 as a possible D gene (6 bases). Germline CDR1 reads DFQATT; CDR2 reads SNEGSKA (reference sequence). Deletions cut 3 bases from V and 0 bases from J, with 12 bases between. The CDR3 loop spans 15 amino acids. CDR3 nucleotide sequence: TGCAGTGCTAGCAGCGGGCAGCTAGCCAAAAACATTCAGTACTTC. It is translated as CSASSGQLAKNIQYF.

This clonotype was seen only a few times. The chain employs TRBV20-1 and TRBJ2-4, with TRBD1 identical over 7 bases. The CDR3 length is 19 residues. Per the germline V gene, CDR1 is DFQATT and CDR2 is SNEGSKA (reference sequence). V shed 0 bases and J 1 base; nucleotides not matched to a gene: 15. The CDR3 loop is CSARDQVREGGWAKNIQYF. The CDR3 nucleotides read TGCAGTGCTAGAGATCAGGTCAGGGAAGGGGGCTGGGCCAAAAACATTCAGTACTTC.

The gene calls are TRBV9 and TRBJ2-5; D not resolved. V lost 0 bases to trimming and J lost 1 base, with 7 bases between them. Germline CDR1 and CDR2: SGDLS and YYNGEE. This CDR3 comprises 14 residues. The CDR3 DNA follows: TGTGCCAGCAGCGTAGCTAACAGCCAAGAGACCCAGTACTTC. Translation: CASSVANSQETQYF.

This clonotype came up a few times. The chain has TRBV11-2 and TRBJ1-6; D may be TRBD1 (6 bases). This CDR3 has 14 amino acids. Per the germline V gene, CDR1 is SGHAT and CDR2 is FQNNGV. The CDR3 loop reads CASSLQGFNSPLHF. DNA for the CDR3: TGTGCGAGCTCCCTACAGGGTTTCAATTCACCCCTCCACTTT.

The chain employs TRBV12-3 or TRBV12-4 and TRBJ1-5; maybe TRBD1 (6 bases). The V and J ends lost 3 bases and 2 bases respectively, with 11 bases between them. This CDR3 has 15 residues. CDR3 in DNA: TGTGCCAGCAGTTTGGGGGGCGCTGGCAATCAGCCCCAGCATTTT. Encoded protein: CASSLGGAGNQPQHF.

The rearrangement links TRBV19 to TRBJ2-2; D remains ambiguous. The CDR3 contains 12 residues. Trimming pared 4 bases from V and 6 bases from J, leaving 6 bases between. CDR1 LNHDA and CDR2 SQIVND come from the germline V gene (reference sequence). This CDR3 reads CASSTPPGELFF. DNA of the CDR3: TGTGCCAGTAGTACGCCACCCGGGGAGCTGTTTTTT.

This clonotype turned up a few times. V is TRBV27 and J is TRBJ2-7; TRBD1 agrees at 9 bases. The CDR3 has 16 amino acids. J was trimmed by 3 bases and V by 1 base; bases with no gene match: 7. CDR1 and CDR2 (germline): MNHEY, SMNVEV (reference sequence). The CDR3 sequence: CASSLYSGTGIYEQYF. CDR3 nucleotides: TGTGCCAGCAGTTTATATTCTGGGACAGGGATCTACGAGCAGTACTTC.

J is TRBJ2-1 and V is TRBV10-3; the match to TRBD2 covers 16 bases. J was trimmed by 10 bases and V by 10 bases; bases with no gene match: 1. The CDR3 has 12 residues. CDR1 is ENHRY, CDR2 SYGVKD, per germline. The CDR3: CATGLAGGEQFF. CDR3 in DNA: TGTGCCACGGGACTAGCGGGAGGGGAGCAGTTCTTC.

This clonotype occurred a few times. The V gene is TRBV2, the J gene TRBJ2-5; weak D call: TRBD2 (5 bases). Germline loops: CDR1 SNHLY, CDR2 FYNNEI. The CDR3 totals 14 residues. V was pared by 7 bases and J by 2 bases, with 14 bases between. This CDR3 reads CASKGRTGQETQYF. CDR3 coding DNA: TGTGCCAGCAAGGGTAGAACGGGGCAAGAGACCCAGTACTTC.

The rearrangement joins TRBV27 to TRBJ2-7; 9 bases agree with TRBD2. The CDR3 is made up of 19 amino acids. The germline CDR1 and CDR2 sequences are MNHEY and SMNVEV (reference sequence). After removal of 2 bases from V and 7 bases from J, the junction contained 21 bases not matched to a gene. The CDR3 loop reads CASSLRAYLGGSGRVEQYF. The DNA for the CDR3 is TGTGCCAGCAGTTTAAGGGCCTACCTAGGGGGTAGCGGGAGAGTTGAGCAGTACTTC.

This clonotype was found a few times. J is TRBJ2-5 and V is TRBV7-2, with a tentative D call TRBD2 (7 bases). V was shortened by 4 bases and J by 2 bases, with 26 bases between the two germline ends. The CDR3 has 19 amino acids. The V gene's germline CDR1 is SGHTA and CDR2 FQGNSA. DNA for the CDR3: TGTGCCAGCAGCTCATCCCCACAAGGGGGGGGGGCTTTGCAAGAGACCCAGTACTTC. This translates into CASSSSPQGGGALQETQYF. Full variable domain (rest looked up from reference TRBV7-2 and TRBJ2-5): GAGVSQSPSNKVTEKGKDVELRCDPISGHTALYWYRQSLGQGLEFLIYFQGNSAPDKSGLPSDRFSAERTGGSVSTLTIQRTQQEDSAVYLCASSSSPQGGGALQETQYFGPGTRLLVL.

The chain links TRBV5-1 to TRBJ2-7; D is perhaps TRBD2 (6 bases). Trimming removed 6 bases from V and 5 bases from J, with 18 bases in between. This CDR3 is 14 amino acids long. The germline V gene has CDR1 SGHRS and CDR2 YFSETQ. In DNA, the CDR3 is TGCGCCAGCACCTTCTCGGCGGGGACCGACGAGCAGTACTTC. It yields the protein CASTFSAGTDEQYF.

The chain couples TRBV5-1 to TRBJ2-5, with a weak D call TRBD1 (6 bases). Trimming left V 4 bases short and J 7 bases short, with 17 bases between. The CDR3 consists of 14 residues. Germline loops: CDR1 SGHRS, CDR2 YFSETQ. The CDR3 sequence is CASSVEGGRGTQYF. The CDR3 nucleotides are TGCGCCAGCAGCGTGGAAGGGGGTAGAGGGACCCAGTACTTC.

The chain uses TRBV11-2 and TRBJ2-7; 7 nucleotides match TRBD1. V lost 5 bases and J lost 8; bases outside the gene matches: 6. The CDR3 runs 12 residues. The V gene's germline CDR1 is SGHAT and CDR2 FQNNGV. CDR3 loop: CASSPDRDQQYF. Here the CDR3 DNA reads TGTGCCAGCAGCCCCGACAGGGACCAGCAGTACTTC.

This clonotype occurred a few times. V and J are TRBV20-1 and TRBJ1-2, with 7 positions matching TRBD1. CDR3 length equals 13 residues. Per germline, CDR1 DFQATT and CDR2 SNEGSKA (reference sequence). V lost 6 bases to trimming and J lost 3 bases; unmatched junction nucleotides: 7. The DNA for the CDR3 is TGCAGTGCGGAAGCGGGACAGCACTATGGCTACACCTTC. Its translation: CSAEAGQHYGYTF.

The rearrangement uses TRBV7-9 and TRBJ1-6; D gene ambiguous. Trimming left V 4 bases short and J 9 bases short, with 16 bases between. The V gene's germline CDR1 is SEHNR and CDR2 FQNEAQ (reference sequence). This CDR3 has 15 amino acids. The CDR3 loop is CASSSGRYAGSPLHF. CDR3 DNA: TGTGCCAGCAGCTCCGGCCGCTACGCAGGTTCACCCCTCCACTTT.